These 5 T cell receptor beta chains came from one sample sequenced in a study of cytomegalovirus exposure and HLA in healthy donors. The repertoire was sequenced with immunoSEQ multiplex PCR; TCRdb's copy has only in-frame clones and lacks some. The sample has over 60,000 clones; roughly 94% are singletons. The material sequenced was PBMCs. These receptors all stem from a young man in good health and CMV-seropositive.

The chain joins TRBV4-3 to TRBJ2-6; TRBD2 might be the D (5 bases). Trimming stripped 0 bases from V and 0 bases from J, with 9 bases between. The CDR3 contains 17 residues. CDR1 is LGHNA and CDR2 is YSLEER in the germline V gene. CDR3 nucleotide sequence: TGCGCCAGCAGCCAAGAAGGAGGCCTCTCTGGGGCCAACGTCCTGACTTTC. Translated: CASSQEGGLSGANVLTF.

The rearrangement joins TRBV6-1 to TRBJ1-1; 7 bases line up with TRBD1. The CDR3 spans 15 residues. J was trimmed by 3 bases and V by 2 bases; bases with no gene match: 6. The germline gives CDR1 MNHNS, CDR2 SASEGT. The CDR3 DNA is TGTGCCAGCAGTGAAAGTTACAGGGGAGACACTGAAGCTTTCTTT. This sequence encodes CASSESYRGDTEAFF.

The V gene is TRBV13, the J gene TRBJ2-5, with 8 nucleotides matching TRBD1. The V gene's germline CDR1 is PRHDT and CDR2 FYEKMQ (reference sequence). V was pared by 5 bases and J by 7 bases, with 6 bases of the junction left unmatched. This CDR3 spans 13 amino acids. Here the CDR3 reads CASSTDRAVTQYF. In DNA form, the CDR3 reads TGTGCCAGCAGCACGGACAGGGCAGTGACCCAGTACTTC.

V is TRBV9 and J is TRBJ2-7, with 13 positions matching TRBD2. The CDR3 loop spans 17 amino acids. V shed 0 bases and J 7 bases; nucleotides not matched to a gene: 10. Germline V gene lookup returns CDR1 SGDLS and CDR2 YYNGEE. This chain's CDR3 is CASSVDPTSGGVKEQYF. Here the CDR3 DNA reads TGTGCCAGCAGCGTAGACCCAACTAGCGGGGGGGTGAAAGAGCAGTACTTC.

The chain uses TRBV4-2 and TRBJ2-5, with a possible D match to TRBD2 (5 bases). Trimming took 1 base from V and 4 from J, leaving 13 bases between them. The CDR3 is 15 residues long. Germline CDR1 is LGHNA and CDR2 is YNFKEQ. CDR3 nucleotide sequence: TGTGCCAGCAGCCAAGTACGGGCTGGAGGAGAGACCCAGTACTTC. Translating it yields CASSQVRAGGETQYF.